These T cell receptor beta chains were read from a single sample in a study of blood T cells in healthy people across ages. TCRdb independently ran MiXCR on the 5' RACE reads; one entry per CDR3 protein. The table records some 1,000,000 distinct CDR3 sequences, almost 25% of them present only once. This sample was shared with a second study, whose subject was T cells of mothers and their children.

Sequences were obtained from blood. These receptors were taken from a girl aged 2 to 10 in good health. Each CDR3 is given with its conserved first and last residue. The D gene is left open where the match is weak. The size field is filled for only some rows; it gives once, few, many or a size class.

clone size: NA
D gene: TRBD1
V gene: TRBV6-1
J gene: TRBJ1-5
CDR3 protein: CASRRMGQGAVQPQHF
CDR3 DNA: TGTGCCAGCAGGCGAATGGGGCAGGGGGCTGTTCAGCCCCAGCATTTT

clone size: NA
D gene: NA
V gene: TRBV14
J gene: TRBJ2-3
CDR3 protein: CASSQDWGNTQYF
CDR3 DNA: TGTGCCAGCAGCCAAGATTGGGGAAATACGCAGTATTTT

clone size: few
D gene: TRBD2
V gene: TRBV6-1
J gene: TRBJ2-5
CDR3 protein: CASSDIGTSEIETQYF
CDR3 DNA: TGTGCCAGCAGTGACATAGGGACTAGCGAGATAGAGACCCAGTACTTC

clone size: few
D gene: NA
V gene: TRBV6-2/TRBV6-3
J gene: TRBJ2-7
CDR3 protein: CASSPGLYPEQYF
CDR3 DNA: TGTGCCAGCAGTCCGGGACTCTACCCGGAGCAGTACTTC

clone size: NA
D gene: TRBD2
V gene: TRBV5-1
J gene: TRBJ2-5
CDR3 protein: CASSFTAGEETQYF
CDR3 DNA: TGCGCCAGCAGCTTCACCGCGGGAGAAGAGACCCAGTACTTC

clone size: NA
D gene: NA
V gene: TRBV29-1
J gene: TRBJ2-6
CDR3 protein: CSVSGTGANVLTF
CDR3 DNA: TGCAGCGTTTCAGGGACTGGGGCCAACGTCCTGACTTTC

clone size: NA
D gene: TRBD1
V gene: TRBV7-2
J gene: TRBJ2-2
CDR3 protein: CASSPRRGQGTQTGELFF
CDR3 DNA: TGTGCCAGCAGCCCAAGGCGAGGACAGGGCACACAGACCGGGGAGCTGTTTTTT

clone size: NA
D gene: NA
V gene: TRBV2
J gene: TRBJ1-5
CDR3 protein: CASSPWVGDQPQHF
CDR3 DNA: TGTGCCAGCAGCCCTTGGGTTGGCGATCAGCCCCAGCATTTT

clone size: few
D gene: TRBD2
V gene: TRBV20-1
J gene: TRBJ2-5
CDR3 protein: CSGIPSGGAWETQYF
CDR3 DNA: TGCAGTGGTATTCCTAGCGGGGGGGCCTGGGAGACCCAGTACTTC

clone size: NA
D gene: TRBD2
V gene: TRBV6-6
J gene: TRBJ2-5
CDR3 protein: CASKGRETWETQYF
CDR3 DNA: TGTGCCAGCAAGGGGCGGGAGACCTGGGAGACCCAGTACTTC

clone size: NA
D gene: TRBD2
V gene: TRBV29-1
J gene: TRBJ2-2
CDR3 protein: CSVVARGGGSGELFF
CDR3 DNA: TGCAGCGTTGTCGCGCGGGGGGGCGGATCGGGGGAGCTGTTTTTT

clone size: NA
D gene: NA
V gene: TRBV20-1
J gene: TRBJ2-7
CDR3 protein: CSARDQAERMNPYEQYF
CDR3 DNA: TGCAGTGCTAGAGATCAAGCGGAGCGGATGAACCCCTACGAGCAGTACTTC

clone size: NA
D gene: TRBD1
V gene: TRBV19
J gene: TRBJ2-1
CDR3 protein: CASSIDWDRGLNEQFF
CDR3 DNA: TGTGCCAGTAGTATAGATTGGGACAGGGGGTTGAATGAGCAGTTCTTC

clone size: NA
D gene: NA
V gene: TRBV29-1
J gene: TRBJ1-4
CDR3 protein: CSVELSRPGNEKLFF
CDR3 DNA: TGCAGCGTTGAGCTTTCAAGACCAGGAAATGAAAAATTGTTTTTT

clone size: NA
D gene: TRBD2
V gene: TRBV20-1
J gene: TRBJ2-3
CDR3 protein: CSARGRLLAGFADTQYF
CDR3 DNA: TGCAGTGCTAGAGGAAGGCTCCTAGCGGGGTTCGCTGATACGCAGTATTTT

clone size: NA
D gene: NA
V gene: TRBV4-3
J gene: TRBJ1-2
CDR3 protein: CASSQETGVPRGYTF
CDR3 DNA: TGCGCCAGCAGCCAAGAGACGGGAGTACCCCGAGGCTACACCTTC

clone size: NA
D gene: NA
V gene: TRBV7-2
J gene: TRBJ2-2
CDR3 protein: CASSLRLNTGELFF
CDR3 DNA: TGTGCCAGCAGCTTAAGGCTGAACACCGGGGAGCTGTTTTTT

clone size: NA
D gene: NA
V gene: TRBV6-1
J gene: TRBJ2-5
CDR3 protein: CASSDTETQYF
CDR3 DNA: TGTGCCAGCAGTGATACAGAGACCCAGTACTTC

clone size: NA
D gene: NA
V gene: TRBV2
J gene: TRBJ1-3
CDR3 protein: CASSDAAGQSGDTIYF
CDR3 DNA: TGTGCCAGCAGCGACGCTGCGGGCCAGAGCGGAGACACCATATATTTT

clone size: few
D gene: NA
V gene: TRBV4-3
J gene: TRBJ1-4
CDR3 protein: CASSQHLQEKLFF
CDR3 DNA: TGCGCCAGCAGCCAGCACCTTCAGGAAAAACTGTTTTTT

clone size: few
D gene: NA
V gene: TRBV27
J gene: TRBJ2-1
CDR3 protein: CASSFSVGEQFF
CDR3 DNA: TGTGCCAGCAGTTTTTCGGTGGGTGAGCAGTTCTTC

clone size: NA
D gene: NA
V gene: TRBV6-6
J gene: TRBJ1-5
CDR3 protein: CASSYTQDQPQHF
CDR3 DNA: TGTGCCAGCAGTTACACCCAGGATCAGCCCCAGCATTTT

clone size: few
D gene: NA
V gene: TRBV14
J gene: TRBJ2-7
CDR3 protein: CASSQALEQYF
CDR3 DNA: TGTGCCAGCAGCCAAGCACTCGAGCAGTACTTC

clone size: NA
D gene: NA
V gene: TRBV7-2
J gene: TRBJ1-2
CDR3 protein: CASSPIRENGYTF
CDR3 DNA: TGTGCCAGCAGCCCGATCAGGGAGAATGGCTACACCTTC

clone size: few
D gene: TRBD2
V gene: TRBV7-2
J gene: TRBJ2-5
CDR3 protein: CASSLTSGSVETQYF
CDR3 DNA: TGTGCCAGCAGTTTGACTAGCGGGAGCGTAGAGACCCAGTACTTC

clone size: NA
D gene: TRBD1
V gene: TRBV19
J gene: TRBJ1-2
CDR3 protein: CASRQSRGTGEGYTF
CDR3 DNA: TGTGCCAGTAGACAGAGCCGGGGGACAGGGGAAGGCTACACCTTC

clone size: NA
D gene: NA
V gene: TRBV29-1
J gene: TRBJ1-2
CDR3 protein: CSVELMANYGYTF
CDR3 DNA: TGCAGCGTTGAACTTATGGCTAACTATGGCTACACCTTC

clone size: NA
D gene: NA
V gene: TRBV4-2
J gene: TRBJ2-7
CDR3 protein: CASSQGLVGYEQYF
CDR3 DNA: TGTGCCAGCAGCCAAGGGCTAGTCGGCTACGAGCAGTACTTC

clone size: NA
D gene: NA
V gene: TRBV19
J gene: TRBJ1-5
CDR3 protein: CASSILQGALGQPQHF
CDR3 DNA: TGTGCCAGTAGTATTCTACAGGGAGCCCTGGGTCAGCCCCAGCATTTT

clone size: few
D gene: NA
V gene: TRBV11-3
J gene: TRBJ2-5
CDR3 protein: CASSLGREPQETQYF
CDR3 DNA: TGTGCCAGCAGCTTAGGGAGGGAGCCCCAAGAGACCCAGTACTTC

clone size: NA
D gene: NA
V gene: TRBV2
J gene: TRBJ1-1
CDR3 protein: CARGAENTEAFF
CDR3 DNA: TGTGCCAGAGGGGCGGAGAACACTGAAGCTTTCTTT

clone size: NA
D gene: NA
V gene: TRBV3-1
J gene: TRBJ2-2
CDR3 protein: CASGGHSNTGELFF
CDR3 DNA: TGTGCCAGCGGGGGTCACTCTAACACCGGGGAGCTGTTTTTT

clone size: few
D gene: NA
V gene: TRBV7-6
J gene: TRBJ1-5
CDR3 protein: CASSLIPWHQPQHF
CDR3 DNA: TGTGCCAGCAGCTTGATCCCCTGGCATCAGCCCCAGCATTTT

clone size: NA
D gene: TRBD1
V gene: TRBV18
J gene: TRBJ2-5
CDR3 protein: CASSPTGDQETQYF
CDR3 DNA: TGTGCCAGCTCACCGACAGGGGACCAAGAGACCCAGTACTTC

clone size: few
D gene: NA
V gene: TRBV9
J gene: TRBJ1-1
CDR3 protein: CASSGGIRVGTEAFF
CDR3 DNA: TGTGCCAGCAGCGGTGGAATCAGGGTGGGCACTGAAGCTTTCTTT

clone size: few
D gene: NA
V gene: TRBV7-2
J gene: TRBJ1-5
CDR3 protein: CASSLLEQPQHF
CDR3 DNA: TGTGCCAGCAGCTTACTCGAACAGCCCCAGCATTTT

clone size: NA
D gene: NA
V gene: TRBV9
J gene: TRBJ2-1
CDR3 protein: CASSGGLGAKQFF
CDR3 DNA: TGTGCCAGCAGCGGGGGACTCGGAGCGAAGCAGTTCTTC

clone size: few
D gene: NA
V gene: TRBV20-1
J gene: TRBJ2-1
CDR3 protein: CSRRRLAYNEQFF
CDR3 DNA: TGCTCTAGGAGGCGGCTAGCCTACAATGAGCAGTTCTTC

clone size: NA
D gene: NA
V gene: TRBV7-9
J gene: TRBJ2-7
CDR3 protein: CAVMGESYEQYF
CDR3 DNA: TGTGCCGTCATGGGGGAATCCTACGAGCAGTACTTC

clone size: NA
D gene: NA
V gene: TRBV20-1
J gene: TRBJ1-1
CDR3 protein: CSASLGGDTEAFF
CDR3 DNA: TGCAGTGCTAGTTTGGGAGGAGACACTGAAGCTTTCTTT

clone size: NA
D gene: NA
V gene: TRBV3-1
J gene: TRBJ2-3
CDR3 protein: CASSQDSGGTTTDTQYF
CDR3 DNA: TGTGCCAGCAGCCAAGATTCAGGTGGGACGACCACAGATACGCAGTATTTT

clone size: few
D gene: NA
V gene: TRBV2
J gene: TRBJ2-3
CDR3 protein: CARLEKGTVADTQYF
CDR3 DNA: TGTGCCAGGCTAGAAAAAGGGACCGTCGCAGATACGCAGTATTTT